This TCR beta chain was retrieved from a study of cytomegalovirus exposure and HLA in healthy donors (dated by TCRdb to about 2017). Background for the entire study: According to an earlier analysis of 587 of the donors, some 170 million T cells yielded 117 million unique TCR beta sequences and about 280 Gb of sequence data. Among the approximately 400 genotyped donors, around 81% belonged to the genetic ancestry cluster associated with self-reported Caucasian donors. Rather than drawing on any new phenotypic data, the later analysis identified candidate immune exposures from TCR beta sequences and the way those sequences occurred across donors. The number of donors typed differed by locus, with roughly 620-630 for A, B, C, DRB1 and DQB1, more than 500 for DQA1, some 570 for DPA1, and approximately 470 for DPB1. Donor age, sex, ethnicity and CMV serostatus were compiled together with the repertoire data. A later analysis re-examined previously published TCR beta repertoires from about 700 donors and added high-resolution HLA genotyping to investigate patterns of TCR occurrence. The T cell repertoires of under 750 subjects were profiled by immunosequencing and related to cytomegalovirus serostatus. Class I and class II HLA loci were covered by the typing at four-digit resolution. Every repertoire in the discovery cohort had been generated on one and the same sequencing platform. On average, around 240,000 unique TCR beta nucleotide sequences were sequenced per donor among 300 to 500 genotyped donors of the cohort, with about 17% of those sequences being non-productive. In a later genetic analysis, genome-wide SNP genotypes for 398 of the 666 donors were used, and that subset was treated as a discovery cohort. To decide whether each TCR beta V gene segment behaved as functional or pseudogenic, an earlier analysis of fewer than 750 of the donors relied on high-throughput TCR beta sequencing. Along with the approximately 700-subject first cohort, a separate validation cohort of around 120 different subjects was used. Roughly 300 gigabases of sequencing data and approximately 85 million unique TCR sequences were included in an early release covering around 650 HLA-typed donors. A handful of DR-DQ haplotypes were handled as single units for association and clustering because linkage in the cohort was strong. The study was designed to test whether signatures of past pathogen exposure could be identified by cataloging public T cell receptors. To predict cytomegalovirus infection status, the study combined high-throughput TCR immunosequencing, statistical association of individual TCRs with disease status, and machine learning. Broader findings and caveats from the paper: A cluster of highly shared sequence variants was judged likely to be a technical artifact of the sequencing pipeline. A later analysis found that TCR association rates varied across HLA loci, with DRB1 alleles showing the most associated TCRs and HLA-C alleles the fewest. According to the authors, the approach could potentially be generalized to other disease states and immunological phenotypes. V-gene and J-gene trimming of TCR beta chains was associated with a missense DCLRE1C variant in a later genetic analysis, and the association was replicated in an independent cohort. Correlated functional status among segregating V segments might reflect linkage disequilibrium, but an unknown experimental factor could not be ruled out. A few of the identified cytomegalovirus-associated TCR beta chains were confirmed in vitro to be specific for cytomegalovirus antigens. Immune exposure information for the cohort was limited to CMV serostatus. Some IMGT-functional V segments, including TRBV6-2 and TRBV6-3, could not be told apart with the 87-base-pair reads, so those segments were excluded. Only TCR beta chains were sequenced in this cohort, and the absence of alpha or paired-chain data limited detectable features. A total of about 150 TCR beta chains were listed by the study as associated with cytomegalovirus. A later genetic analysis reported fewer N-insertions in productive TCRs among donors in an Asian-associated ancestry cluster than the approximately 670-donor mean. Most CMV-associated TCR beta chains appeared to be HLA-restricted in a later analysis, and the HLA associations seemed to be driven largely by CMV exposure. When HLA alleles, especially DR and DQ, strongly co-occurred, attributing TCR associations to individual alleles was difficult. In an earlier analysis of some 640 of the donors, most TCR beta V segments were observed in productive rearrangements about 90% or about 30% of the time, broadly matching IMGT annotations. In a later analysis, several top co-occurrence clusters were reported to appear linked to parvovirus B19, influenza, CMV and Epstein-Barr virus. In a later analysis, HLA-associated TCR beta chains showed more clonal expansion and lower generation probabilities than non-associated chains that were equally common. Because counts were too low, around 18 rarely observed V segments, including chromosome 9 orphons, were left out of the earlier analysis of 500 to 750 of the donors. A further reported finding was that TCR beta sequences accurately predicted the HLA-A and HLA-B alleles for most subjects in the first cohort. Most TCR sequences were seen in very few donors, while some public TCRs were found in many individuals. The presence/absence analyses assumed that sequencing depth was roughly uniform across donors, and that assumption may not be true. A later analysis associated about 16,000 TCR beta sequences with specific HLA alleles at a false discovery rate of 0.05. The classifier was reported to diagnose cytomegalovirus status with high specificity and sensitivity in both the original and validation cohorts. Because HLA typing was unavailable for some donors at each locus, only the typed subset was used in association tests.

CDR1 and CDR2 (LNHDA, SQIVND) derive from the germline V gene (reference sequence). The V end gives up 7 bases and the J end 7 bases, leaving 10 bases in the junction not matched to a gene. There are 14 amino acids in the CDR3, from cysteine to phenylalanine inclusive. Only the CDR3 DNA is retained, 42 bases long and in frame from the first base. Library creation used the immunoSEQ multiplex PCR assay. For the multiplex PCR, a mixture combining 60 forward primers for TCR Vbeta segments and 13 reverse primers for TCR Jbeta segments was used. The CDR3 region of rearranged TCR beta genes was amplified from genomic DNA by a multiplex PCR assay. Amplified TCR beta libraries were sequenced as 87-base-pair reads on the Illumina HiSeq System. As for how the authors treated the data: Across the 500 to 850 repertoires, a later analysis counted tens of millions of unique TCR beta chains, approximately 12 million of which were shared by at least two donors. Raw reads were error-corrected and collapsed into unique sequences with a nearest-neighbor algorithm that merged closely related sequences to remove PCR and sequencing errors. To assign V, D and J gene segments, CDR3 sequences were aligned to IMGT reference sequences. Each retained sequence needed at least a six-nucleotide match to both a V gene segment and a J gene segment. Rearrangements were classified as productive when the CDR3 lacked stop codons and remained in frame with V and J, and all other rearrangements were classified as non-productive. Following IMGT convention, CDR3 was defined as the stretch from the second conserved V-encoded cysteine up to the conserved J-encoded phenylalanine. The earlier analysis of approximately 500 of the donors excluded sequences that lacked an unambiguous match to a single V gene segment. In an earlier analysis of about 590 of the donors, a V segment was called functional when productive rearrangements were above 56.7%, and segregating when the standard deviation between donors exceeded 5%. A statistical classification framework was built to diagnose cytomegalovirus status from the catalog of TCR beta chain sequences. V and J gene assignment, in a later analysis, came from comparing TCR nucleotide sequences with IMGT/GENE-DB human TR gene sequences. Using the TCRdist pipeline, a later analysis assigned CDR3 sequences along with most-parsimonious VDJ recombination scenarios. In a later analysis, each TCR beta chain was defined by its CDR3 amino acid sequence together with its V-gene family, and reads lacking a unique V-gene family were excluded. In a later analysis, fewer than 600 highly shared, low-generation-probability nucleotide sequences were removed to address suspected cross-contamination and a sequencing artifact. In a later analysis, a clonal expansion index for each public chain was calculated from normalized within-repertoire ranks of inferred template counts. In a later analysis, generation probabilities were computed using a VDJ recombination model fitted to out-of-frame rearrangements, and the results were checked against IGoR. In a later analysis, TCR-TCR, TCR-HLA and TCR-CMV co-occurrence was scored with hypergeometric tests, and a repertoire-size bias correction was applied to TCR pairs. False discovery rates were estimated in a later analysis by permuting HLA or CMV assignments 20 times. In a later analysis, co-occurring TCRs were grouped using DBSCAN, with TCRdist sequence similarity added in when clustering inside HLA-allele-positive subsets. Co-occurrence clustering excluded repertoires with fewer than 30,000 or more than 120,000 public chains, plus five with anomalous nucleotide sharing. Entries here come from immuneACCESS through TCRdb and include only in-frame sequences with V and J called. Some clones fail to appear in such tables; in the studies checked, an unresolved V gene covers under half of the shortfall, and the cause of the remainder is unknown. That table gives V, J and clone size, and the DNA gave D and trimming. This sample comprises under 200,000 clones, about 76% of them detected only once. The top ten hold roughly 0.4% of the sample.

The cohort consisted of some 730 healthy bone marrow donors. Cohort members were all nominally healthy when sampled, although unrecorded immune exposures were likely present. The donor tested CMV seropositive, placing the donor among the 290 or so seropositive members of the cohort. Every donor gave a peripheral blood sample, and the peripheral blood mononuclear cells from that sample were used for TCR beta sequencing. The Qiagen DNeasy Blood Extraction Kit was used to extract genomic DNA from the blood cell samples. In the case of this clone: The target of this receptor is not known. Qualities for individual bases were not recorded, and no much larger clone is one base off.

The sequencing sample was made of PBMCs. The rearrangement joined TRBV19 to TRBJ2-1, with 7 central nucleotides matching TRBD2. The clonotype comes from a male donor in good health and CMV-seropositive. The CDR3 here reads CASKEGRGNNEQFF. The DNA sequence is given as TGTGCCAGTAAGGAGGGGAGGGGTAATAATGAGCAGTTCTTC. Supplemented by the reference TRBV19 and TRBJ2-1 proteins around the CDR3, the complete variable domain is DGGITQSPKYLFRKEGQNVTLSCEQNLNHDAMYWYRQDPGQGLRLIYYSQIVNDFQKGDIAEGYSVSREKKESFPLTVTSAQKNPTAFYLCASKEGRGNNEQFFGPGTRLTVL.